This entry lists 26 T cell receptor beta chains sequenced from one sample in a study of STAT5B mutations in CD4+ large granular lymphocyte leukemia. This table comes from immunoSEQ multiplex PCR, and its TCRdb copy is limited to in-frame clones, with some not included. The table lists approximately 32,000 clones, more than 70% of them singletons. Sequences were obtained from CD4+ T cells from blood buffy coats. These receptors were collected from a human donor in good health.

The chain joins TRBV7-8 to TRBJ2-3; no clear D. V shed 3 bases and J shed 2 bases, with 15 bases lying between them. The germline gives CDR1 SGHVS, CDR2 FQNEAQ. CDR3 length: 16 amino acids. CDR3: CASSFPGLGSTDTQYF. CDR3 nucleotide sequence: TGTGCCAGCAGCTTCCCGGGCCTAGGATCCACAGATACGCAGTATTTT.

This clone came up once. V gene TRBV18 combines with J gene TRBJ1-4; the D gene is possibly TRBD1 (5 bases). The length of the CDR3 is 14 residues. Germline-derived CDR1 and CDR2 are KGHSH and LQKENI. With 3 bases removed from V and 10 bases from J, the gap between germline ends came to 15 bases. The CDR3: CASSPGGEPRKLFF. CDR3 sequence (DNA): TGTGCCAGCTCACCGGGGGGGGAACCCAGAAAACTGTTTTTT.

The genes are TRBV4-3 and TRBJ1-1; D unresolved. V lost 4 bases and J lost 0, with 9 bases in between. Germline CDR1 is LGHNA and CDR2 is YSLEER. The CDR3 sequence is 14 residues long. The CDR3 region has the DNA TGCGCCAGCAGCCTTAATGACATGAACACTGAAGCTTTCTTT. It codes for CASSLNDMNTEAFF.

The genes are TRBV2 and TRBJ1-4; a weak D match, TRBD1 (6 bases). The germline V gene encodes CDR1 SNHLY and CDR2 FYNNEI. The CDR3 contains 14 residues. Trimming left V 8 bases short and J 2 bases short, with 12 bases between. The CDR3 reads CASGRGTTNEKLFF. The CDR3 DNA sequence: TGTGCCAGCGGCAGGGGTACTACTAATGAAAAACTGTTTTTT.

A few counts support this clone. V is TRBV18 and J is TRBJ1-6, with D possibly matching TRBD1 (5 bases). Trimming took 6 bases from V and 8 from J, leaving 11 bases between them. Germline V gene sequence: CDR1 KGHSH, CDR2 LQKENI. This CDR3 contains 13 residues. The CDR3, as DNA: TGTGCCAGCTCTCCGGAACAGGATTCACCCCTCCACTTT. It codes for CASSPEQDSPLHF. The full variable domain, with the rest looked up from reference TRBV18 and TRBJ1-6, is NAGVMQNPRHLVRRRGQEARLRCSPMKGHSHVYWYRQLPEEGLKFMVYLQKENIIDESGMPKERFSAEFPKEGPSILRIQQVVRGDSAAYFCASSPEQDSPLHFGNGTRLTVT.

The rearrangement uses TRBV5-5 and TRBJ2-1; 8 nucleotides align to TRBD2. The V gene's germline CDR1 is SGHKS and CDR2 YYEKEE (reference sequence). The CDR3 is made up of 20 amino acids. Unmatched junction bases numbered 22, after V lost 0 bases and J lost 8 bases. The DNA of the CDR3 is TGTGCCAGCAGCTTGGGAGTATTAGACTGGGGACTAGAGGCGCGAGATGAGCAGTTCTTC. Its protein product is CASSLGVLDWGLEARDEQFF. The variable domain in full, with the rest retrieved from reference TRBV5-5 and TRBJ2-1, is DAGVTQSPTHLIKTRGQQVTLRCSPISGHKSVSWYQQVLGQGPQFIFQYYEKEERGRGNFPDRFSARQFPNYSSELNVNALLLGDSALYLCASSLGVLDWGLEARDEQFFGPGTRLTVL.

The genes are TRBV19 and TRBJ2-2; TRBD2 agrees at 9 bases. The CDR3 has 17 amino acids. V lost 9 bases to trimming and J lost 3 bases; unmatched junction nucleotides: 14. Germline assignment: CDR1 LNHDA and CDR2 SQIVND (reference sequence). CDR3 DNA: TGTGCCAGCAGGAGGCTAGCGGGACAATCCTACACCGGGGAGCTGTTTTTT. Translation gives CASRRLAGQSYTGELFF.

The chain links TRBV7-9 to TRBJ1-1; D is perhaps TRBD1 (5 bases). The ends were cut back, 2 bases at V and 1 base at J, with 8 bases in the middle. The CDR3 is made up of 14 amino acids. CDR1 and CDR2 (germline): SEHNR, FQNEAQ (reference sequence). The CDR3 DNA reads as TGTGCCAGCAGCTTATCTCAGGGGAACACTGAAGCTTTCTTT. Translation: CASSLSQGNTEAFF.

This clone was found a few times. The gene calls are TRBV7-9 and TRBJ1-2; TRBD1 matches at 8 bases. Germline V gene sequence: CDR1 SEHNR, CDR2 FQNEAQ (reference sequence). V lost 5 bases to trimming and J lost 2 bases; unmatched junction nucleotides: 13. The CDR3 has 17 amino acids. The DNA for the CDR3 is TGTGCCAGCAGCGGAGGACAGGGACAACCTTTAAACTATGGCTACACCTTC. Translated: CASSGGQGQPLNYGYTF.

The chain combines TRBV19 with TRBJ2-1, with 7 bases matching TRBD2. CDR1 and CDR2 from the germline V gene are LNHDA and SQIVND (reference sequence). The CDR3 is 15 amino acids. The V segment lost 7 bases and the J segment 8 bases; nucleotides outside the gene matches: 14. This CDR3 reads CASTDRLAAAHEQFF. CDR3 coding DNA: TGTGCCAGTACCGATCGACTAGCCGCCGCCCATGAGCAGTTCTTC.

The count of this clone is one. The chain has TRBV11-2 and TRBJ1-5; unclear D gene. Germline CDR1 SGHAT, CDR2 FQNNGV. V lost 2 bases and J lost 5, with 7 bases in between. The CDR3 is 13 residues long. Written as DNA, the CDR3 is TGTGCCAGCAGCTTAATGTCCGATCAGCCCCAGCATTTT. Translating it yields CASSLMSDQPQHF.

The V call is TRBV10-3, the J call TRBJ2-7; 13 positions match TRBD2. The germline gives CDR1 ENHRY, CDR2 SYGVKD. This CDR3 comprises 13 residues. Trimming removed 8 bases from V and 2 bases from J; junction bases left unmatched: 0. CDR3 DNA: TGTGCCATCGGGACTAGCGGGACCTACGAGCAGTACTTC. Its translation: CAIGTSGTYEQYF.

The chain recombines TRBV11-2 with TRBJ2-7; weak D call: TRBD1 (6 bases). This CDR3 comprises 15 residues. V was shortened by 5 bases and J by 1 base, with 15 bases between the two germline ends. Germline CDR1 SGHAT, CDR2 FQNNGV. CDR3 region: CASSPRGPYSYEQYF. The CDR3, as DNA: TGTGCCAGCAGCCCCAGGGGCCCCTATTCCTACGAGCAGTACTTC.

The rearrangement uses TRBV11-2 and TRBJ2-1; possibly TRBD1 for D (5 bases). V lost 2 bases to trimming and J lost 3 bases, with 17 bases between them. This CDR3 is 17 amino acids long. Germline V gene lookup returns CDR1 SGHAT and CDR2 FQNNGV. The CDR3 here is CASSLNPGQAGYNEQFF. The CDR3 DNA is TGTGCCAGCAGCTTAAATCCCGGACAAGCAGGCTACAATGAGCAGTTCTTC.

In its sample, this clone was seen once. The chain combines TRBV5-6 with TRBJ1-2; 8 bases map to TRBD1. The CDR3 length is 14 residues. With 0 bases clipped from V and 6 bases from J, the junction kept 4 bases outside the gene matches. The V gene's germline CDR1 is SGHDT and CDR2 YYEEEE. CDR3 sequence reads: CASSLVTGGHGYTF. CDR3 DNA: TGTGCCAGCAGCTTGGTTACAGGGGGTCATGGCTACACCTTC.

The chain carries TRBV2 and TRBJ2-1, with a tentative D call TRBD2 (7 bases). The CDR3 spans 15 residues. V was clipped by 8 bases and J by 2 bases, with 16 bases between them. Looked up from germline, CDR1 is SNHLY and CDR2 is FYNNEI. The CDR3 reads CASARGLGPYNEQFF. The CDR3 nucleotides read TGTGCCAGCGCGCGGGGGCTAGGGCCCTACAATGAGCAGTTCTTC.

The rearrangement links TRBV6-1 to TRBJ2-1; D is ambiguous. Germline V CDR1 and CDR2: MNHNS, SASEGT. The CDR3 is 11 residues long. V was pared by 11 bases and J by 3 bases, with 8 bases between. The CDR3 nucleotides are TGTGCCGGGGTCGGCTACAATGAGCAGTTCTTC. Translated, it gives CAGVGYNEQFF.

The V call is TRBV21-1, the J call TRBJ1-1; the DNA was not compared with TRBD1, the D call given in the table. TRBV21-1 is deemed a pseudogene. The CDR3 is made up of 19 amino acids. The CDR3 protein is CASARGPPRPSIENTEAFF. The CDR3 nucleotides are TGTGCCAGCGCCAGGGGGCCCCCCAGGCCGTCGATAGAGAACACTGAAGCTTTCTTT.

The chain carries TRBV5-6 and TRBJ2-7; D might be TRBD1 or TRBD2, each matching 6 bases. Looked up from germline, CDR1 is SGHDT and CDR2 is YYEEEE. This CDR3 has 15 residues. V was trimmed by 4 bases and J by 7 bases, leaving 21 bases between them. The CDR3 coding sequence is TGTGCCAGCAGCCTGGATAGCACCACAGGGAGGGAGCAGTACTTC. This translates into CASSLDSTTGREQYF.

This sequence joins TRBV9 and TRBJ1-4; 9 nucleotides line up with TRBD1. The CDR3 sequence is 18 residues long. Trimming cost V 1 base and J 5 bases; bases outside gene matches: 12. The germline V gene encodes CDR1 SGDLS and CDR2 YYNGEE. The CDR3 spells CASSVSGGDRERNEKLFF. The DNA for the CDR3 is TGTGCCAGCAGCGTAAGCGGCGGGGACAGGGAAAGGAATGAAAAACTGTTTTTT.

The chain carries TRBV7-9 and TRBJ2-1; 8 bases match TRBD1. Germline V CDR1 and CDR2: SEHNR, FQNEAQ (reference sequence). The CDR3 length is 15 residues. V lost 1 base, J lost 9 bases, and 8 bases stayed unmatched. CDR3 DNA: TGTGCCAGCAGCTTAGTACAGGGGGTCAAGGGTGAGCAGTTCTTC. It yields the protein CASSLVQGVKGEQFF.

The chain links TRBV10-2 to TRBJ1-4, with 10 bases matching TRBD1. Germline V gene data show CDR1 as WSHSY and CDR2 as SAAADI. The junction had 0 bases not matched to a gene; V was cut back by 0 bases and J by 5 bases. The CDR3 is made up of 15 amino acids. CDR3 amino acids: CASSESGQGNEKLFF. The CDR3 DNA reads as TGCGCCAGCAGTGAGTCGGGACAGGGGAATGAAAAACTGTTTTTT.

J is TRBJ2-7 and V is TRBV30, with TRBD2 matching 12 bases. The CDR3 spans 14 residues. Germline assignment: CDR1 GTSNPN and CDR2 SVGIG (reference sequence). Trimming cost V 8 bases and J 5 bases; bases outside gene matches: 10. The CDR3 sequence is CAGTRLAGVDEQYF. CDR3 DNA sequence: TGTGCCGGGACCCGACTAGCGGGAGTAGACGAGCAGTACTTC.

The table lists this clone with a count of one. The chain uses TRBV10-3 and TRBJ1-4; D possibly corresponds to TRBD1 (5 bases). The CDR3 is made up of 15 amino acids. V shed 2 bases and J shed 7 bases, with 14 bases lying between them. The germline V gene encodes CDR1 ENHRY and CDR2 SYGVKD. CDR3 DNA: TGTGCCATCAGTGAGAGACAGTCCGAGGGTGAAAAACTGTTTTTT. Its protein is CAISERQSEGEKLFF.

This chain connects TRBV5-1 to TRBJ2-5; perhaps TRBD2 as D (6 bases). The better agreement between TRBJ2-7 and the DNA end casts doubt on the J call. The CDR3 covers 14 residues. CDR1 is SGHRS and CDR2 is YFSETQ in the germline V gene. The CDR3 is CASSTPGGANEQYF. The CDR3 coding sequence is TGCGCCAGCAGCACCCCCGGAGGGGCCAACGAGCAGTACTTC.

The DNA for the CDR3 is TGTGCCAGCAGCTTACTTCCTCCAGGGCTAGGGGAGCAGTACTTC. Its protein is CASSLLPPGLGEQYF. The chain links TRBV7-2 to TRBJ2-7; perhaps TRBD1 as D (5 bases). The CDR3 spans 15 residues. CDR1 SGHTA and CDR2 FQGNSA come from the germline V gene. V was cut by 2 bases and J by 7 bases, with 18 bases left in between.